The rows below give T cell receptor beta chains drawn from one sample of a study of T cells in tuberculosis. The repertoire was sequenced with immunoSEQ multiplex PCR; TCRdb's copy has only in-frame clones and lacks some. Of roughly 34,000 clones detected, about 90% appear once; the ten largest clones hold 7.7%. The sequencing sample was made of PBMCs. These receptor sequences come from a donor aged 10-29 years with latent tuberculosis or without tuberculosis infection. Some clones in this sample may be carry-over from other donors' samples. Each CDR3 is given with its conserved first and last residue. The D gene is left open where the match is weak. The size entry is marked missing in some rows and otherwise reads once, few, many or a size class.

J: TRBJ2-7
V: TRBV6-5
size: -
D: TRBD1
CDR3: CASGGQGSYEQYF
DNA: TGTGCCAGCGGGGGACAGGGCTCCTACGAGCAGTACTTC

J: TRBJ1-1
V: TRBV19
size: -
D: TRBD1
CDR3: CASSITVYRGETAFF
DNA: TGTGCCAGTAGTATAACAGTTTACAGGGGAGAGACGGCTTTCTTT

J: TRBJ1-5
V: TRBV10-3
size: once
D: TRBD1
CDR3: CAISSGTGDNQPQHF
DNA: TGTGCCATCAGCTCCGGGACAGGGGACAATCAGCCCCAGCATTTT

J: TRBJ2-7
V: TRBV2
size: -
D: -
CDR3: CASSVIKPYEQYF
DNA: TGTGCCAGCAGTGTGATCAAGCCCTACGAGCAGTACTTC

J: TRBJ2-5
V: TRBV13
size: -
D: -
CDR3: CASSLQGPSGTQYF
DNA: TGTGCCAGCAGCTTACAGGGGCCGTCGGGGACCCAGTACTTC

J: TRBJ2-2
V: TRBV4-1
size: medium-sized
D: TRBD2
CDR3: CASSQMETSVRRPGELFF
DNA: TGCGCCAGCAGCCAAATGGAGACTAGCGTCCGCCGTCCCGGGGAGCTGTTTTTT

J: TRBJ1-1
V: TRBV27
size: -
D: -
CDR3: CASIGRSMNTEAFF
DNA: TGTGCCAGCATTGGGCGATCCATGAACACTGAAGCTTTCTTT

J: TRBJ2-1
V: TRBV5-1
size: -
D: -
CDR3: CASSASSSYNEQFF
DNA: TGCGCCAGCAGCGCTAGTAGCTCCTACAATGAGCAGTTCTTC

J: TRBJ2-7
V: TRBV5-1
size: -
D: -
CDR3: CASRILDSEEQYF
DNA: TGCGCCAGCAGGATACTCGACTCGGAAGAGCAGTACTTC

J: TRBJ2-5
V: TRBV4-1
size: -
D: TRBD1
CDR3: CASSQGLQGAGETQYF
DNA: TGCGCCAGCAGCCAAGGTTTACAGGGGGCGGGGGAGACCCAGTACTTC

J: TRBJ1-1
V: TRBV25-1
size: -
D: -
CDR3: CASSEGTMNTEAFF
DNA: TGTGCCAGCAGTGAAGGGACAATGAACACTGAAGCTTTCTTT

J: TRBJ2-5
V: TRBV9
size: -
D: TRBD1
CDR3: CASSARDSYQETQYF
DNA: TGTGCCAGCAGCGCCAGGGACAGCTACCAAGAGACCCAGTACTTC

J: TRBJ1-4
V: TRBV4-1
size: -
D: -
CDR3: CASSHTPGNEKLFF
DNA: TGCGCCAGCAGCCATACCCCAGGGAATGAAAAACTGTTTTTT

J: TRBJ2-7
V: TRBV2
size: -
D: -
CDR3: CASSAVRASHEQYF
DNA: TGTGCCAGCAGTGCCGTCAGGGCGAGTCACGAGCAGTACTTC

J: TRBJ1-1
V: TRBV6-1
size: -
D: -
CDR3: CASRQGGGEAFF
DNA: TGTGCCAGCAGACAGGGCGGAGGTGAAGCTTTCTTT

J: TRBJ2-1
V: TRBV9
size: -
D: TRBD2
CDR3: CASSPSGGAHNEQFF
DNA: TGTGCCAGCAGCCCAAGCGGGGGGGCTCACAATGAGCAGTTCTTC

J: TRBJ1-2
V: TRBV9
size: once
D: TRBD1
CDR3: CASSPDLDRGSISFNYGYTF
DNA: TGTGCCAGCAGCCCAGACTTGGACAGGGGGTCGATTAGTTTTAACTATGGCTACACCTTC

J: TRBJ1-5
V: TRBV7-9
size: -
D: TRBD1
CDR3: CATQLDRQSNQPQHF
DNA: TGTGCCACCCAATTGGACAGGCAAAGTAATCAGCCCCAGCATTTT

J: TRBJ2-3
V: TRBV5-1
size: once
D: -
CDR3: CASSLGSRSLDTQYF
DNA: TGCGCCAGCAGCTTGGGGTCCCGGTCCTTGGATACGCAGTATTTT

J: TRBJ1-5
V: TRBV27
size: -
D: -
CDR3: CASKWQGISNQPQHF
DNA: TGTGCCAGCAAGTGGCAGGGGATTAGCAATCAGCCCCAGCATTTT

J: TRBJ1-5
V: TRBV19
size: -
D: TRBD1
CDR3: CASSPRDRDAENSNQPQHF
DNA: TGTGCCAGTAGTCCCCGGGACAGGGATGCGGAGAATAGCAATCAGCCCCAGCATTTT

J: TRBJ1-2
V: TRBV7-2
size: -
D: -
CDR3: CASSSLEGLAPNYGYTF
DNA: TGTGCCAGCAGCTCCCTAGAGGGCCTGGCACCTAACTATGGCTACACCTTC

J: TRBJ2-6
V: TRBV2
size: -
D: -
CDR3: CASRVDRITSSGANVLTF
DNA: TGTGCCAGCAGGGTGGACAGAATCACCTCCTCTGGGGCCAACGTCCTGACTTTC

J: TRBJ2-7
V: TRBV11-3
size: -
D: TRBD1
CDR3: CASSQGQADEQYF
DNA: TGTGCCAGCAGCCAGGGACAGGCCGACGAGCAGTACTTC

J: TRBJ2-3
V: TRBV2
size: -
D: -
CDR3: CASLDKGRRATDTQYF
DNA: TGTGCCAGTTTAGACAAGGGGAGGAGGGCCACAGATACGCAGTATTTT

J: TRBJ1-2
V: TRBV5-1
size: once
D: -
CDR3: CASSLRTEFYGYTF
DNA: TGCGCCAGCAGCCTACGGACAGAGTTCTATGGCTACACCTTC

J: TRBJ1-3
V: TRBV11-2
size: -
D: TRBD1
CDR3: CASSFGTGGNSGNTIYF
DNA: TGTGCCAGCAGCTTTGGCACAGGGGGAAACTCTGGAAACACCATATATTTT

J: TRBJ2-1
V: TRBV6-6
size: -
D: TRBD2
CDR3: CASIGGGLHEQFF
DNA: TGTGCCAGCATCGGGGGGGGGCTCCATGAGCAGTTCTTC

J: TRBJ1-1
V: TRBV15
size: -
D: -
CDR3: CATSRDGGGYTEAFF
DNA: TGTGCCACCAGCAGAGATGGGGGGGGGTACACTGAAGCTTTCTTT

J: TRBJ1-1
V: TRBV4-2
size: -
D: -
CDR3: CASSQEISSTEAFF
DNA: TGTGCCAGCAGCCAAGAAATTTCCAGCACTGAAGCTTTCTTT

J: TRBJ1-1
V: TRBV28
size: -
D: -
CDR3: CASSLWREAFF
DNA: TGTGCCAGCAGTTTATGGAGAGAAGCTTTCTTT

J: TRBJ2-5
V: TRBV19
size: -
D: TRBD1
CDR3: CASSNTGTDETQYF
DNA: TGTGCCAGTAGTAACACCGGGACAGATGAGACCCAGTACTTC

J: TRBJ1-2
V: TRBV5-1
size: -
D: TRBD1
CDR3: CASSSDRGYGYTF
DNA: TGCGCCAGCAGCTCCGACAGGGGCTATGGCTACACCTTC

J: TRBJ2-5
V: TRBV5-1
size: once
D: -
CDR3: CASSLATTVRQETQYF
DNA: TGCGCCAGCAGCTTGGCCACGACAGTGAGACAAGAGACCCAGTACTTC

J: TRBJ1-1
V: TRBV2
size: -
D: -
CDR3: CASSENLGVRTEAFF
DNA: TGTGCCAGCAGTGAAAATCTGGGAGTTAGGACTGAAGCTTTCTTT

J: TRBJ1-5
V: TRBV6-1
size: -
D: TRBD1
CDR3: CASRDRVPNQPQHF
DNA: TGTGCCAGCAGGGACAGGGTACCCAATCAGCCCCAGCATTTT

J: TRBJ1-1
V: TRBV10-1
size: -
D: TRBD1
CDR3: CASSAGTVGTEAFF
DNA: TGCGCCAGCAGTGCCGGGACAGTTGGCACTGAAGCTTTCTTT

J: TRBJ1-2
V: TRBV11-2
size: -
D: -
CDR3: CASSSVVPGLYSTF
DNA: TGTGCCAGCAGCTCCGTCGTCCCTGGACTTTATTCCACCTTC

J: TRBJ1-2
V: TRBV6-5
size: -
D: TRBD1
CDR3: CASSYSQGINYGYTF
DNA: TGTGCCAGCAGTTACTCACAGGGGATTAACTATGGCTACACCTTC

J: TRBJ1-3
V: TRBV19
size: -
D: -
CDR3: CASMVGSSGNTIYF
DNA: TGTGCCAGTATGGTCGGGTCCTCTGGAAACACCATATATTTT

J: TRBJ2-1
V: TRBV11-3
size: -
D: -
CDR3: CASSLGGALSYNEQFF
DNA: TGTGCCAGCAGCTTGGGAGGTGCACTCTCCTACAATGAGCAGTTCTTC

J: TRBJ1-1
V: TRBV15
size: -
D: -
CDR3: CATSRGSHLNTEAFF
DNA: TGTGCCACCAGCAGAGGAAGCCACCTGAACACTGAAGCTTTCTTT

J: TRBJ1-1
V: TRBV27
size: once
D: TRBD1
CDR3: CASSLDRGRGNTEAFF
DNA: TGTGCCAGCAGTTTAGACAGGGGAAGGGGGAACACTGAAGCTTTCTTT

J: TRBJ2-3
V: TRBV19
size: -
D: -
CDR3: CASSTTASRDTQYF
DNA: TGTGCCAGTAGTACCACCGCTAGCAGAGATACGCAGTATTTT

J: TRBJ1-2
V: TRBV9
size: -
D: TRBD1
CDR3: CASSPGGYYGYTF
DNA: TGTGCCAGCAGCCCAGGGGGCTACTATGGCTACACCTTC